This T cell receptor (beta chain) was retrieved from a study of blood T cell repertoires in COVID-19. On the study more broadly: T cells, B-cell-depleted T cells, or PBMCs provided the cDNA or gDNA that served as material.

Per the authors' pipeline: Reference gene primer amplification gave estimated nucleated cell counts. The assay was immunoSEQ multiplex PCR, and TCRdb's table has in-frame clones only and misses some. That table supplies the V and J calls and clone size; D and trimming were determined from the DNA. Here the sample spans some 180,000 clones, roughly 84% being singletons. The sequence derives from a human donor in a cohort sampled during active COVID-19. The material sequenced was peripheral blood.

The CDR3 DNA reads TGTGCCAGCAGCCCTGGGGGGGGCGTTGAAAAACTGTTTTTT. It is translated as CASSPGGGVEKLFF. The chain is built from TRBV5-4 and TRBJ1-4, with a possible D match to TRBD1 (6 bases). CDR1 SGHNT and CDR2 YYREEE come from the germline V gene (reference sequence). V lost 4 bases, J lost 7 bases, and 14 bases lay in between. There are 14 residues in the CDR3.